This TCR beta chain came from a study of T-cell reconstitution after alpha-beta-depleted transplantation in children. Overall study results and limits: Newly produced T cells mostly provided counts and TCRbeta diversity after one year, as hyperexpanded clones declined.

The TCRbeta library incorporated unique molecular identifiers. MiXCR, run by TCRdb on the PCR reads, gives a single entry per CDR3 protein. The repertoire holds 300,000 to 400,000 distinct CDR3 sequences, approximately 23% seen once, with approximately 9.9% in the top ten. The CDR3 runs to 17 residues. V was clipped by 6 bases and J by 6 bases; unmatched bases: 18. CDR1 is MNHEY and CDR2 is SMNVEV in the germline V gene (reference sequence). This clonotype was observed a handful of times. Its antigen is as yet unknown. The source was PBMCs, mostly from graft donor cells, collected 180 days after TCRalphabeta/CD19-depleted stem cell transplant. The gene calls are TRBV27 and TRBJ2-5; 8 bases match TRBD1. The sequence came from a male patient under 18 who had a stem cell transplant for acute lymphoblastic leukemia, so the T cells may come from the graft donor. The CDR3 protein is CASSSRGDPDRAKTQYF. The CDR3 bases are TGTGCCAGCAGCTCTCGAGGGGACCCGGACAGGGCGAAGACCCAGTACTTC.